The rows below give T cell receptor beta chains drawn from one sample of a study of T-cell memory formation after mild COVID-19. MiXCR, applied by TCRdb to the 5' RACE reads, yields one record per CDR3 protein. This table holds a few hundred thousand distinct CDR3 sequences, roughly 15% found once. The specimen sequenced was PBMCs or a T cell subset sorted from them (not recorded which). The source of these receptors is a man aged 18 to 30 who had mild COVID-19 (a few samples of this study predate the infection). Cell type and time point are not known. Both conserved end residues are part of each CDR3. A D gene is named only where the DNA matches it firmly. A clone size is listed for some rows: how often the clone was seen (once, few, many), or a class if it is expanded.

. TRBJ1-2 TRBV4-2 . TGTGCCAGCAGCCGGTCGGGACGGACACTTGGAGCTAACTATGGCTACACCTTC CASSRSGRTLGANYGYTF
TRBD2 TRBJ2-3 TRBV6-1 . TGTGCCAGCAGTGAAGGGACTAGCGGGGGGGCAGATACGCAGTATTTT CASSEGTSGGADTQYF
. TRBJ1-6 TRBV7-9 few TGTGCCAGCAGCCAGGGGATGGGCCATTCACCCCTCCACTTT CASSQGMGHSPLHF
TRBD2 TRBJ2-1 TRBV14 few TGTGCCAGCAGCCACCTTCTAGCGGGGGGCTACAATGAGCAGTTCTTC CASSHLLAGGYNEQFF
. TRBJ1-4 TRBV28 few TGTGCCAGCAGTTTCGGGGGAGTTGAAAAACTGTTTTTT CASSFGGVEKLFF
. TRBJ1-6 TRBV6-2/TRBV6-3 few TGTGCCAGCACCGCCTGGGGGTCGGGGAATTCACCCCTCCACTTT CASTAWGSGNSPLHF
TRBD1 TRBJ2-1 TRBV3-1 once TGTGCCAGCAGCCGAAGAACAGGGGTTTATGGTGAGCAGTTCTTC CASSRRTGVYGEQFF
. TRBJ2-5 TRBV7-2 . TGTGCCAGCAGTATCCGCGGGGCTCAAGAGACCCAGTACTTC CASSIRGAQETQYF
. TRBJ1-2 TRBV6-5 few TGTGCCAGCAGTTATGGGGCAGGTGGTGGCTACACCTTC CASSYGAGGGYTF
. TRBJ2-1 TRBV20-1 . TGCAGTGGCCGGGCCTCCTACAATGAGCAGTTCTTC CSGRASYNEQFF
. TRBJ1-5 TRBV19 few TGTGCCAGTAGTATTCAGGGAGGGAGCAATCAGCCCCAGCATTTT CASSIQGGSNQPQHF
TRBD1 TRBJ2-1 TRBV7-6 few TGTGCCAGCAGCCCAGGGGCAGGGGGCGAAGGTGAGCAGTTCTTC CASSPGAGGEGEQFF
. TRBJ2-2 TRBV30 few TGTGCCTGGAGTGTATGGGGAGAGGCCGGGGAGCTGTTTTTT CAWSVWGEAGELFF
. TRBJ1-1 TRBV7-9 few TGTGCCAGCAGCTTAGCGCTCGGAGGGGAGAACACTGAAGCTTTCTTT CASSLALGGENTEAFF
. TRBJ2-1 TRBV2 . TGTGCCAGCAGCGCCACAGCTAGCTCCTACAATGAGCAGTTCTTC CASSATASSYNEQFF
. TRBJ2-5 TRBV11-1 once TGTGCCAGCAGCTTACAGGCGCCCATCCAAGAGACCCAGTACTTC CASSLQAPIQETQYF
. TRBJ2-3 TRBV2 many TGTGCCAGCGGTACAAGCACAGATACGCAGTATTTT CASGTSTDTQYF
. TRBJ2-7 TRBV7-9 many TGTGCCAGCAGCCGTGACAGTAATTACGAGCAGTACTTC CASSRDSNYEQYF
. TRBJ1-1 TRBV7-6 few TGTGCCAGCAGCCCGGGGGACCAGAACACTGAAGCTTTCTTT CASSPGDQNTEAFF
. TRBJ2-2 TRBV12-3/TRBV12-4 many TGTGCCAGCAGTTTAAGGTCCGGGTACACCGGGGAGCTGTTTTTT CASSLRSGYTGELFF
TRBD2 TRBJ2-1 TRBV11-2 few TGTGCCAGCAGCTTAGGCGGGGGGGCCGTTAATGAGCAGTTCTTC CASSLGGGAVNEQFF
. TRBJ2-3 TRBV6-5 few TGTGCCAGCAGTTACTCGGTCAACCTGCTCACAGATACGCAGTATTTT CASSYSVNLLTDTQYF
. TRBJ1-2 TRBV10-3 . TGTGCCATCAGTGAAGGACAGCCTGCTAACTATGGCTACACCTTC CAISEGQPANYGYTF
. TRBJ2-7 TRBV18 . TGTGCCAGCTCACCAAGTCTGTCGCGCGGGCAAGAGCAGTACTTC CASSPSLSRGQEQYF
TRBD1 TRBJ1-6 TRBV28 . TGTGCCAGCAGTTTTCGACAGGGACTTAGCTCCTATAATTCACCCCTCCACTTT CASSFRQGLSSYNSPLHF
TRBD2 TRBJ2-1 TRBV11-2 many TGTGCCAGCACTCAAGCGCTAGCGGGTTACAATGAGCAGTTCTTC CASTQALAGYNEQFF
TRBD2 TRBJ2-2 TRBV5-6 few TGTGCCAGCAGCACCACTAGCGGGGCGAACACCGGGGAGCTGTTTTTT CASSTTSGANTGELFF
. TRBJ1-5 TRBV20-1 . TGCAGTGCTAGAGAAAGCGTCAATCAGCCCCAGCATTTT CSARESVNQPQHF
TRBD2 TRBJ2-1 TRBV4-3 . TGCGCCAGCAGCCAAGAGACGGGGAGGGGCGGGGGGCCGGTTGTCTTC CASSQETGRGGGPVVF
. TRBJ2-1 TRBV24-1 many TGTGCCACCCAGGAAACGGGGGCGGGATACAATGAGCAGTTCTTC CATQETGAGYNEQFF
TRBD2 TRBJ2-5 TRBV5-5 few TGTGCCAGCAGCTCCGGGACTAGCTTCGAGACCCAGTACTTC CASSSGTSFETQYF
TRBD1 TRBJ2-6 TRBV6-2/TRBV6-3 . TGTGCCAGCAGCTACCGGGACAGGTGGGCCAACGTCCTGACTTTC CASSYRDRWANVLTF
TRBD1 TRBJ2-1 TRBV6-5 few TGTGCCAGCAGGGGGCAGGGGGCGCGGAATGAGCAGTTCTTC CASRGQGARNEQFF
. TRBJ2-5 TRBV4-1 . TGCGCCAGCAGCCCGGGAGCCCGTCCCGAGACCCAGTACTTC CASSPGARPETQYF
. TRBJ2-5 TRBV5-1 . TGCGCCAGCAGCTTGGGGGGTACTAGTATGGAGACCCAGTACTTC CASSLGGTSMETQYF
. TRBJ1-1 TRBV5-1 once TGCGCCAGCAGCTTGACCGTGACAGGTAGAGGCACTGAAGCTTTCTTT CASSLTVTGRGTEAFF
. TRBJ2-7 TRBV5-5 . TGTGCCAGCAGCGTAGGTTATGGTTACGAGCAGTACTTC CASSVGYGYEQYF
TRBD1 TRBJ2-5 TRBV7-2 . TGTGCCAGCAGCTTATGGGACAGGGAAGAGACCCAGTACTTC CASSLWDREETQYF
TRBD1 TRBJ2-1 TRBV20-1 many TGCAGTGCTAGAGACGGGACAGGGGAGGATGAGCAGTTCTTC CSARDGTGEDEQFF
. TRBJ2-2 TRBV20-1 once TGCAGTGCTAGAGATCTGGGAAACACCGGGGAGCTGTTTTTT CSARDLGNTGELFF